This T cell receptor (beta chain) appears in the sequencing data of a study of technical replicates of blood from four donors. This table comes from immunoSEQ multiplex PCR, and its TCRdb copy is limited to in-frame clones, with some not included. The sample holds about 79,000 clones; about 90% are singletons and the top ten take about 0.35%. The CDR3 runs to 15 residues. V lost 6 bases, J lost 4 bases, and 7 bases stayed unmatched. Germline V CDR1 and CDR2: LNHDA, SQIVND (reference sequence). This rearrangement joins TRBV19 to TRBJ2-3, with 10 bases that match TRBD2. Sequencing used T cells isolated from PBMCs. The sequence came from a human donor in good health. Some clones in this sample may be carry-over from other donors' samples. CDR3 sequence (DNA): TGTGCCAGTAGGAGCGGGAGGGCCTTGGCAGATACGCAGTATTTT. It translates to CASRSGRALADTQYF.